This entry features one T cell receptor (beta chain) sequence. The CDR3 covers 15 residues. V lost 6 bases and J lost 6; bases outside the gene matches: 9. This sample stems from a study of early T cells in non-severe SARS-CoV-2 infection. About the study: Sequencing targeted bulk RNA from unsorted whole blood, leaving chains unpaired.

TCRdb analysed the 5' RACE reads with MiXCR anew, one entry per CDR3 protein. This sample has approximately 70,000 distinct CDR3 sequences, with 10% found just once. V is TRBV12-3 or TRBV12-4 and J is TRBJ2-2; 8 bases map to TRBD1. This material consisted of whole blood, taken at baseline. The sequence was collected from an adult who was a healthcare worker with PCR-confirmed SARS-CoV-2 infection or an uninfected control (not recorded which). This chain's CDR3 is CASRDRVRVAGELFF. The CDR3 nucleotides read TGTGCCAGCAGGGACAGGGTTCGAGTTGCCGGGGAGCTGTTTTTT.